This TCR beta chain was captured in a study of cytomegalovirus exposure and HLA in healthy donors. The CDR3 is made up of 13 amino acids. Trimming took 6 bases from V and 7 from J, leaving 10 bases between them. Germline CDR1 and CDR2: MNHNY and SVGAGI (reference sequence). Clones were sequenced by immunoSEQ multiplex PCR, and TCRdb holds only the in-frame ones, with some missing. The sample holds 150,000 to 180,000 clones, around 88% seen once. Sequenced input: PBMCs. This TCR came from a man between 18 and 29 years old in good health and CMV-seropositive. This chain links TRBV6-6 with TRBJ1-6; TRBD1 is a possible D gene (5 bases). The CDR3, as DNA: TGTGCCAGCAGCCCCGACAGAAATTCACCCCTCCACTTT. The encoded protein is CASSPDRNSPLHF.